These T cell receptor beta chains were read from a single sample in a study of follicular helper T cells after annual influenza vaccination. Assay: immunoSEQ multiplex PCR; the TCRdb copy retains only in-frame clones and omits some. The sample comprises over 25,000 clones, approximately 80% of which are singletons, and about 1.2% rests with the top ten. Sequencing was performed on CXCR5+ CD38- circulating T follicular helper cells from blood, taken on the day of influenza vaccination. These receptors were collected from an adult who received the influenza vaccine. Both conserved end residues are part of each CDR3. Each record gives: clone size, J gene, D gene, V gene, CDR3 protein, CDR3 DNA. The D gene is left open where the match is weak. Only some rows state a clone size, as once, few, many or a class for expanded clones.

NA TRBJ1-3 TRBD1 TRBV28 CASSRTGTGNTIYF TGTGCCAGCAGTCGGACAGGGACCGGAAACACCATATATTTT
once TRBJ1-1 TRBD1 TRBV28 CASSLLGQGGTEAFF TGTGCCAGCAGTTTATTGGGACAGGGTGGGACTGAAGCTTTCTTT
NA TRBJ2-5 TRBD1 TRBV2 CASSPGTGQETQYF TGTGCCAGCAGTCCCGGGACAGGGCAAGAGACCCAGTACTTC
few TRBJ1-1 NA TRBV7-9 CASSLQGNRNTEAFF TGTGCCAGCAGCTTACAGGGGAATAGGAACACTGAAGCTTTCTTT
once TRBJ2-5 NA TRBV7-2 CASSLAGGHQYF TGTGCCAGCAGCTTAGCGGGGGGGCATCAGTACTTC
NA TRBJ1-2 TRBD1 TRBV11-2 CASSLTGEEGGYTF TGTGCCAGCAGCTTAACAGGGGAAGAAGGCGGCTACACCTTC
NA TRBJ2-3 NA TRBV5-1 CASSLRSDSTDTQYF TGCGCCAGCAGCTTGAGGAGCGATTCAACAGATACGCAGTATTTT
NA TRBJ2-5 TRBD2 TRBV28 CASFRSGGAQETQYF TGTGCCAGCTTTCGCTCCGGGGGGGCCCAAGAGACCCAGTACTTC
few TRBJ2-1 NA TRBV6-4 CASSVREGGEQFF TGTGCCAGCAGCGTCAGGGAGGGGGGTGAGCAGTTCTTC
NA TRBJ2-7 TRBD1 TRBV6-5 CASSTNGQGTREQYF TGTGCCAGCAGTACAAATGGACAGGGCACCCGCGAGCAGTACTTC
NA TRBJ2-7 TRBD1 TRBV11-2 CASSPGGTGSYEQYF TGTGCCAGCAGTCCGGGCGGGACAGGATCCTACGAGCAGTACTTC
NA TRBJ1-1 NA TRBV11-2 CASSLDLTAGNTEAFF TGTGCCAGCAGCTTAGATCTGACAGCTGGAAACACTGAAGCTTTCTTT
NA TRBJ2-7 NA TRBV18 CASSLRDEQYF TGTGCCAGCTCACTACGCGACGAGCAGTACTTC
NA TRBJ1-1 NA TRBV30 CAWSVSTEAFF TGTGCCTGGAGTGTCAGTACTGAAGCTTTCTTT
NA TRBJ1-5 NA TRBV21-1 CASSKGEGQGPSGNQPQHF TGTGCCAGCAGCAAAGGTGAGGGACAGGGTCCTTCGGGCAATCAGCCCCAGCATTTT
NA TRBJ2-1 NA TRBV29-1 CSVGVRRGYNEQFF TGCAGCGTTGGAGTTCGGCGGGGCTACAATGAGCAGTTCTTC
NA TRBJ2-1 TRBD2 TRBV6-6 CAGAGTNPPGEQFF TGTGCCGGCGCCGGGACTAACCCCCCCGGTGAGCAGTTCTTC
NA TRBJ1-5 NA TRBV7-2 CASSPSGTSSNQPQHF TGTGCCAGCAGCCCCTCAGGGACTTCTAGCAATCAGCCCCAGCATTTT
NA TRBJ1-5 NA TRBV6-1 CASTSGQRNQPQHF TGTGCCAGCACCTCAGGACAGCGAAATCAGCCCCAGCATTTT
NA TRBJ2-1 NA TRBV5-1 CASLSGYNEQFF TGCGCCAGCCTTAGCGGTTACAATGAGCAGTTCTTC